The next 27 T cell receptor beta chains were all read from a single sample in a study of prognosis after radiotherapy for stage I lung cancer. Genomic DNA yielded TCR beta CDR3, amplified by two-round multiplex PCR. The authors ran first-round PCR with primers specific to each TRBV and TRBJ gene. A single record per CDR3 protein comes from TCRdb applying MiXCR to the multiplex PCR reads. The table shows about 15,000 distinct CDR3 sequences, with around 15% occurring only once. This specimen was PBMCs, taken before or after stereotactic body radiation therapy (not recorded which). The receptors come from a donor over 45 with non-small cell lung cancer.

This clonotype was detected many times. The V gene is TRBV5-6, the J gene TRBJ2-2, with a tentative D call TRBD2 (7 bases). CDR1 and CDR2 from the germline V gene are SGHDT and YYEEEE. V lost 3 bases, J lost 5 bases, and 20 bases lay in between. The CDR3 contains 17 residues. CDR3 sequence reads: CASSSGGRAMLTGELFF. The CDR3 coding sequence is TGTGCCAGCAGCTCCGGGGGGCGAGCGATGTTGACCGGGGAGCTGTTTTTT.

Ten or more counts support this clonotype. The J gene is TRBJ1-4, the V gene TRBV18; D is undetermined. V was pared by 1 base and J by 3 bases, with 9 bases between. CDR3 length: 15 residues. CDR1 and CDR2 from the germline V gene are KGHSH and LQKENI. The CDR3 coding sequence is TGTGCCAGCTCACCACAAGGAGCGTCTAATGAAAAACTGTTTTTT. Protein sequence: CASSPQGASNEKLFF.

There are many counts of this clonotype. This chain joins TRBV30 and TRBJ2-2; D is uncertain. The length of the CDR3 is 15 residues. Germline V lookup: CDR1 GTSNPN, CDR2 SVGIG (reference sequence). The V and J ends lost 4 bases and 0 bases respectively, with 12 bases between them. The CDR3 sequence is CAWKRGHTNTGELFF. For the CDR3, the DNA is TGTGCCTGGAAGAGAGGCCATACGAACACCGGGGAGCTGTTTTTT.

A word on this clonotype: A single base separates this from a much larger clone, so it may be a read error. The genes are TRBV6-2 or TRBV6-3 and TRBJ1-2, with 7 bases fitting TRBD1. The CDR3 has 14 residues. The germline gives CDR1 MNHEY, CDR2 SVGEGT. The V segment lost 6 bases and the J segment 4 bases; nucleotides outside the gene matches: 8. The CDR3 sequence: CASRCRDSPYGYTF. Here the CDR3 DNA reads TGTGCCAGCAGGTGCCGGGACAGCCCCTATGGCTACACCTTC.

In its sample, this clonotype ranks as medium-sized (0.01 to 0.1%). V usage is TRBV7-3 and J usage is TRBJ2-3; the D gene is possibly TRBD1 (5 bases). In germline, CDR1 is SGHTA, CDR2 FQGTGA. The CDR3 is 12 residues long. V was trimmed by 2 bases and J by 8 bases, leaving 8 bases between them. CDR3 sequence (DNA): TGTGCCAGCAGCTTACAGGGCGGTACGCAGTATTTT. Its translation: CASSLQGGTQYF.

This clonotype occurred many times. This chain connects TRBV29-1 to TRBJ2-1; possibly TRBD2 for D (7 bases). The CDR3 length is 15 residues. Trimming removed 1 base from V and 4 bases from J, with 14 bases in between. CDR1 and CDR2 (germline): SQVTM, ANQGSEA. CDR3 DNA: TGCAGCGTTGAAGGAGGGGGGGGGCTTTACAATGAGCAGTTCTTC. Translated: CSVEGGGGLYNEQFF.

At least ten counts were recorded for this clonotype. The chain carries TRBV28 and TRBJ2-1, with TRBD2 matching 7 bases. Germline CDR1 is MDHEN and CDR2 is SYDVKM. CDR3 size: 15 residues. The V gene end was trimmed by 3 bases and the J gene end by 7 bases; junction bases not matched to a gene: 9. The CDR3 DNA sequence: TGTGCCAGCAGTTTGGGCAGGGAGGGCCGAAATGAGCAGTTCTTC. Amino acids: CASSLGREGRNEQFF.

Turning to this clonotype: Just one base apart from a much larger clone, this may be a read error. The gene calls are TRBV5-4 and TRBJ2-5, with D possibly called TRBD1 or TRBD2 (5 bases each). Germline assignment: CDR1 SGHNT and CDR2 YYREEE (reference sequence). This CDR3 has 13 residues. CDR3 sequence: CASSLPGQETQCF. As DNA, the CDR3 is TGTGCCAGCAGCTTGCCGGGGCAAGAGACCCAGTGCTTC.

This clonotype appeared many times. This chain links TRBV5-1 with TRBJ1-3; the D gene is possibly TRBD1 (5 bases). V shed 0 bases and J shed 3 bases, with 10 bases lying between them. The CDR3 length is 15 residues. Germline CDR1 and CDR2: SGHRS and YFSETQ. Here the CDR3 DNA reads TGCGCCAGCAGCTTGGCCGTGACAGATGGAAACACCATATATTTT. Translated, it gives CASSLAVTDGNTIYF.

This clonotype was counted at least ten times. The rearrangement links TRBV11-3 to TRBJ2-1; D not certain. Germline CDR1 reads SGHNT; CDR2 reads YENEEA. The length of the CDR3 is 15 residues. Trimming took off 5 bases at V and 6 bases at J, with 17 bases between the two ends. The CDR3 nucleotides read TGTGCCAGCAGCCCTAGACTCTTTGGAATCAATGAGCAGTTCTTC. It translates to CASSPRLFGINEQFF. The full variable domain, in which reference TRBV11-3 and TRBJ2-1 provide the parts outside the CDR3, is EAGVVQSPRYKIIEKKQPVAFWCNPISGHNTLYWYLQNLGQGPELLIRYENEEAVDDSQLPKDRFSAERLKGVDSTLKIQPAELGDSAVYLCASSPRLFGINEQFFGPGTRLTVL.

This clonotype was detected many times. The V call is TRBV20-1, the J call TRBJ1-5; D remains unclear. The germline V and J ends were trimmed by 4 bases and 5 bases, with 9 bases remaining between them. The CDR3 consists of 12 residues. CDR1 and CDR2 from the germline V gene are DFQATT and SNEGSKA (reference sequence). CDR3 sequence: CSATEEDQPQHF. CDR3 sequence (DNA): TGCAGTGCTACTGAGGAGGATCAGCCCCAGCATTTT.

This clonotype was counted at least ten times. The CDR3 protein is CATSDSGLRGDTQYF. Here the CDR3 DNA reads TGTGCCACCAGTGATTCAGGACTGCGAGGGGATACGCAGTATTTT. The chain joins TRBV24-1 to TRBJ2-3, with D perhaps matching TRBD2 (5 bases). Germline-derived CDR1 and CDR2 are KGHDR and SFDVKD. Trimming took 2 bases from V and 6 from J, leaving 14 bases between them. CDR3 length: 15 amino acids.

Concerning this clonotype: A single base is all that separates this from a far larger clone, so a read error is likely. V usage is TRBV2 and J usage is TRBJ2-7, with 8 bases aligning to TRBD2. Germline V gene sequence: CDR1 SNHLY, CDR2 FYNNEI. The CDR3 consists of 14 residues. With V trimmed by 6 bases and J by 5 bases, 9 bases remained unmatched. The CDR3 reads CASRLGGRNDEQYF. The CDR3 bases are TGTGCCAGCAGATTGGGCGGGAGGAACGACGAGCAGTACTTC.

This clonotype showed up many times. This CDR3 is CASSLVTAEVDTQYF. The CDR3 bases are TGTGCCAGCAGCTTGGTGACAGCCGAGGTAGATACGCAGTATTTT. This chain uses TRBV5-4 with TRBJ2-3, with a tentative D call TRBD1 (5 bases). V gave up 0 bases and J gave up 5 bases, with 13 bases separating them. Germline CDR1 and CDR2: SGHNT and YYREEE (reference sequence). CDR3 length: 15 amino acids.

This clonotype came up many times. This chain links TRBV5-8 with TRBJ2-5, with a weak D call TRBD1 (5 bases). Per germline, CDR1 SGHTS and CDR2 YDEGEE. V was trimmed by 4 bases and J by 2 bases, leaving 15 bases between them. This CDR3 region has 15 residues. In nucleotides, the CDR3 is TGTGCCAGCAGCCTGGATGGACACAATCAAGAGACCCAGTACTTC. Translated: CASSLDGHNQETQYF.

This clonotype was counted many times. The chain has TRBV29-1 and TRBJ1-2, with TRBD1 matching 7 bases. The CDR3 runs to 14 residues. Germline assignment: CDR1 SQVTM and CDR2 ANQGSEA. V lost 1 base and J lost 3; bases outside the gene matches: 5. The CDR3 region has the DNA TGCAGCGTTGAAGCCCGGGACAGCGACTATGGCTACACCTTC. Translated, it gives CSVEARDSDYGYTF. Full variable domain (outside the CDR3, taken from reference TRBV29-1 and TRBJ1-2): SAVISQKPSRDICQRGTSLTIQCQVDSQVTMMFWYRQQPGQSLTLIATANQGSEATYESGFVIDKFPISRPNLTFSTLTVSNMSPEDSSIYLCSVEARDSDYGYTFGSGTRLTVV.

This clonotype came up many times. In DNA, the CDR3 is TGTGCCAGCAGCTCCCCCAGGAGGACTAGCGGGGGGGCAGATGAGCAGTTCTTC. It is translated as CASSSPRRTSGGADEQFF. The chain carries TRBV7-6 and TRBJ2-1; 15 bases agree with TRBD2. Germline V lookup: CDR1 SGHVS, CDR2 FNYEAQ. Unmatched junction bases numbered 12, after V lost 4 bases and J lost 8 bases. This CDR3 has 18 amino acids. Looking up the rest from reference TRBV7-6 and TRBJ2-1 gives the full variable domain: GAGVSQSPRYKVTKRGQDVALRCDPISGHVSLYWYRQALGQGPEFLTYFNYEAQQDKSGLPNDRFSAERPEGSISTLTIQRTEQRDSAMYRCASSSPRRTSGGADEQFFGPGTRLTVL.

This clonotype has ten or more counts. The J gene is TRBJ1-4, the V gene TRBV19, with D unclear. Trimming pared 5 bases from V and 8 bases from J, leaving 15 bases between. The germline CDR1 and CDR2 sequences are LNHDA and SQIVND (reference sequence). There are 14 residues in the CDR3. DNA of the CDR3: TGTGCCAGTAGTTTCTCAGGACGTGGCGAAAAACTGTTTTTT. Translating it yields CASSFSGRGEKLFF.

This clonotype was observed at least ten times. The chain joins TRBV11-2 to TRBJ2-1; TRBD1 is a possible D gene (6 bases). Germline CDR1 reads SGHAT; CDR2 reads FQNNGV. Deletions cut 6 bases from V and 2 bases from J, with 14 bases between. The CDR3 has 15 amino acids. CDR3: CASRVQGLAYNEQFF. CDR3 nucleotide sequence: TGTGCCAGCAGAGTGCAGGGGTTAGCCTACAATGAGCAGTTCTTC. The full variable domain, completed using reference TRBV11-2 and TRBJ2-1, is EAGVAQSPRYKIIEKRQSVAFWCNPISGHATLYWYQQILGQGPKLLIQFQNNGVVDDSQLPKDRFSAERLKGVDSTLKIQPAKLEDSAVYLCASRVQGLAYNEQFFGPGTRLTVL.

There are many counts of this clonotype. The chain uses TRBV19 and TRBJ2-1, with TRBD2 identical over 11 bases. J was trimmed by 0 bases and V by 5 bases; bases with no gene match: 6. This CDR3 comprises 17 residues. The germline CDR1 and CDR2 sequences are LNHDA and SQIVND (reference sequence). The CDR3 coding sequence is TGTGCCAGTAGTCCTAGGACTAGCGGGCTCTCCTACAATGAGCAGTTCTTC. It specifies CASSPRTSGLSYNEQFF.

The sample holds many counts of this clonotype. The chain couples TRBV5-8 to TRBJ2-1; possible D gene TRBD1, 6 bases. V gave up 0 bases and J gave up 8 bases, with 15 bases separating them. This CDR3 is built from 15 residues. The germline V gene encodes CDR1 SGHTS and CDR2 YDEGEE. CDR3 DNA: TGTGCCAGCAGCTTGGACAGGGCCATGACCGATGAGCAGTTCTTC. It translates to CASSLDRAMTDEQFF.

This clonotype has a count of ten or more. This chain connects TRBV28 to TRBJ2-5, with 12 bases aligning to TRBD2. V lost 2 bases and J lost 3; bases outside the gene matches: 4. Germline CDR1 is MDHEN and CDR2 is SYDVKM. The CDR3 contains 16 residues. The CDR3 DNA is TGTGCCAGCAGTTTACGGACTAGCGGGGAGAAAGAGACCCAGTACTTC. The encoded protein is CASSLRTSGEKETQYF.

This clonotype has ten or more counts. One junction end disagrees with the germline gene, perhaps due to a read error. This chain joins TRBV6-5 and TRBJ2-1, with a weak D call TRBD2 (5 bases). This CDR3 has 13 residues. CDR1 and CDR2 from the germline V gene are MNHEY and SVGAGI. The CDR3 sequence: CAGSSPGTNEQFF. Here the CDR3 DNA reads TGTGCCGGCAGTTCTCCGGGAACCAATGAGCAGTTCTTC.

This clonotype was observed at least ten times. The chain links TRBV30 to TRBJ2-1; TRBD2 matches at 8 bases. The V gene's germline CDR1 is GTSNPN and CDR2 SVGIG (reference sequence). This CDR3 is 15 amino acids long. Unmatched junction bases numbered 8, after V lost 3 bases and J lost 4 bases. In DNA form, the CDR3 reads TGTGCCTGGAGAGAGCCGACTAGCGATTACAATGAGCAGTTCTTC. Its protein is CAWREPTSDYNEQFF. Supplemented by reference TRBV30 and TRBJ2-1, the full variable domain reads SQTIHQWPATLVQPVGSPLSLECTVEGTSNPNLYWYRQAAGRGLQLLFYSVGIGQISSEVPQNLSASRPQDRQFILSSKKLLLSDSGFYLCAWREPTSDYNEQFFGPGTRLTVL.

Notes on this clonotype: Given a far larger clone just one base away, this is likely a sequencing read error. The rearrangement joins TRBV27 to TRBJ2-5; tentatively, D is TRBD1 (6 bases). The J call may be faulty, since TRBJ2-7 better matches the DNA end. Germline lookup yields CDR1 MNHEY and CDR2 SMNVEV (reference sequence). The length of the CDR3 is 14 residues. CDR3: CASSGQMRSYEQYF. The CDR3 region has the DNA TGTGCCAGCAGCGGACAGATGAGGTCCTACGAGCAGTACTTC.

This clonotype was picked up many times. The rearrangement uses TRBV28 and TRBJ2-7; D remains unclear. Germline-derived CDR1 and CDR2 are MDHEN and SYDVKM. V lost 7 bases and J lost 4, with 11 bases in between. The CDR3 length is 12 residues. For the CDR3, the DNA is TGTGCCAGCACCCCGAGTGCATACGAGCAGTACTTC. It is translated as CASTPSAYEQYF. Full variable domain (missing parts from reference TRBV28 and TRBJ2-7): DVKVTQSSRYLVKRTGEKVFLECVQDMDHENMFWYRQDPGLGLRLIYFSYDVKMKEKGDIPEGYSVSREKKERFSLILESASTNQTSMYLCASTPSAYEQYFGPGTRLTVT.

Worth noting for this clonotype: A read error may produce the germline difference seen at one junction end. This rearrangement joins TRBV7-7 to TRBJ2-7; the match to TRBD1 covers 10 bases. Germline CDR1 and CDR2: SSHAT and FNYEAQ (reference sequence). The CDR3 runs 15 residues. The CDR3 loop reads CASSSSDRGYYEQYF. CDR3 DNA sequence: TGTGCTAGCAGCTCCTCGGACAGGGGGTATTACGAGCAGTACTTC. The full variable domain, rest sourced from reference TRBV7-7 and TRBJ2-7, is GAGVSQSPRYKVTKRGQDVTLRCDPISSHATLYWYQQALGQGPEFLTYFNYEAQPDKSGLPSDRFSAERPEGSISTLTIQRTEQRDSAMYRCASSSSDRGYYEQYFGPGTRLTVT.